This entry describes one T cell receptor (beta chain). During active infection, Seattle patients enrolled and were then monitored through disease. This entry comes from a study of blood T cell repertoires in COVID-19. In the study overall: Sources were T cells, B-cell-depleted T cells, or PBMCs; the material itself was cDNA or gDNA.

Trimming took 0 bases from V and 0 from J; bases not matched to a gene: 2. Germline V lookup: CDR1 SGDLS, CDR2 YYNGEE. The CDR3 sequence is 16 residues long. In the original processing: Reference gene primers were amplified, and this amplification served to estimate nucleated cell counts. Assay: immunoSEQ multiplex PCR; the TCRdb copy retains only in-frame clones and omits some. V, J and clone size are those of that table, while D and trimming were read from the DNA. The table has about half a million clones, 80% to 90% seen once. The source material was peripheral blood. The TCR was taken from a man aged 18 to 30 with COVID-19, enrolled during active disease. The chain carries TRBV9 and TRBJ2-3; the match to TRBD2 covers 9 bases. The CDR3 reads CASSVVAGGSTDTQYF. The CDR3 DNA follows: TGTGCCAGCAGCGTAGTTGCGGGGGGGAGCACAGATACGCAGTATTTT.